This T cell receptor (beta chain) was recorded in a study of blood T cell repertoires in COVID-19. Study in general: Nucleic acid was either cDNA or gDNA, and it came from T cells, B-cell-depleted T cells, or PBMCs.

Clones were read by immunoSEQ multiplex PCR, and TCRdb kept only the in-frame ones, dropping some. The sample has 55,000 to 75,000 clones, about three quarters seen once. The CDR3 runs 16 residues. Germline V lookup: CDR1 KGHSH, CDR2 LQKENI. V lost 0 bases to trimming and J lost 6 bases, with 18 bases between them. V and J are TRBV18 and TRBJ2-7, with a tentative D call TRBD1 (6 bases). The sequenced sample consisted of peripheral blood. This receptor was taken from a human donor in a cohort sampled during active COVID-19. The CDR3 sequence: CASSPPGAGWIAEQYF. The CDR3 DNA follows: TGTGCCAGCTCACCACCGGGGGCAGGATGGATTGCCGAGCAGTACTTC.